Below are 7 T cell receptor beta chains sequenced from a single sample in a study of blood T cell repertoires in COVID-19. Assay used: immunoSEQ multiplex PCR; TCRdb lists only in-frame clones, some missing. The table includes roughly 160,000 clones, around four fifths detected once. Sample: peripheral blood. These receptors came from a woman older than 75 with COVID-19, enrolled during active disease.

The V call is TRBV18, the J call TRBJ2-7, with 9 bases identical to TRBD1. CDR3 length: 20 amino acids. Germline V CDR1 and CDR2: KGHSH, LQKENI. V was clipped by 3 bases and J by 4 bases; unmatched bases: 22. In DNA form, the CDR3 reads TGTGCCAGCTCACCGGGCGCCACCCCCGGCCCCGGACAGGGGAAGTACGAGCAGTACTTC. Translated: CASSPGATPGPGQGKYEQYF.

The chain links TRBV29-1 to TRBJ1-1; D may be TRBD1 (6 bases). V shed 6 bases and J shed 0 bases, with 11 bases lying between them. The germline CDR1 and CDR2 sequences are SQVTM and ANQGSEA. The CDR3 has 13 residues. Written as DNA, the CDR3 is TGCAGCGTGGATACAGGGATGAACACTGAAGCTTTCTTT. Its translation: CSVDTGMNTEAFF.

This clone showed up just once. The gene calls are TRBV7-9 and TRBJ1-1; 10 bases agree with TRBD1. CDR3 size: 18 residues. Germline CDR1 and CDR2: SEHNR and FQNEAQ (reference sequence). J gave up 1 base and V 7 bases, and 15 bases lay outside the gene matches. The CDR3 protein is CASNPGGQGDLANTEAFF. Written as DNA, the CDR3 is TGTGCCAGCAACCCGGGCGGACAGGGGGATCTGGCGAACACTGAAGCTTTCTTT.

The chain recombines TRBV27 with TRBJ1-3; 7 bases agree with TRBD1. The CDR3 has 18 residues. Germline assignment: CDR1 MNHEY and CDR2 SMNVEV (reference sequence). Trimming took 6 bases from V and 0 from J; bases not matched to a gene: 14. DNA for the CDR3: TGTGCCAGCAGCAGAGACAGGGTCTCGGTGGGCTCTGGAAACACCATATATTTT. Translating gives CASSRDRVSVGSGNTIYF.

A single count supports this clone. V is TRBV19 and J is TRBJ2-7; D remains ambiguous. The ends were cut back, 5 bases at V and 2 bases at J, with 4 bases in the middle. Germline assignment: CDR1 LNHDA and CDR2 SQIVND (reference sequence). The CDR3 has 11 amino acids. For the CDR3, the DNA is TGTGCCAGTAGTGACACCTACGAGCAGTACTTC. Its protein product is CASSDTYEQYF. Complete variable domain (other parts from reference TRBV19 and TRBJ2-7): DGGITQSPKYLFRKEGQNVTLSCEQNLNHDAMYWYRQDPGQGLRLIYYSQIVNDFQKGDIAEGYSVSREKKESFPLTVTSAQKNPTAFYLCASSDTYEQYFGPGTRLTVT.

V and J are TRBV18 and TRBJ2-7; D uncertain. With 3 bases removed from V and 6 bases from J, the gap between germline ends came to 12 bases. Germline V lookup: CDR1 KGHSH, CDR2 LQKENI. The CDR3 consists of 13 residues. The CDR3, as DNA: TGTGCCAGCTCACCCTCCTTGTTCGTCGAGCAGTACTTC. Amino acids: CASSPSLFVEQYF. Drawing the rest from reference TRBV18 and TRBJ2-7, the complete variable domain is NAGVMQNPRHLVRRRGQEARLRCSPMKGHSHVYWYRQLPEEGLKFMVYLQKENIIDESGMPKERFSAEFPKEGPSILRIQQVVRGDSAAYFCASSPSLFVEQYFGPGTRLTVT.

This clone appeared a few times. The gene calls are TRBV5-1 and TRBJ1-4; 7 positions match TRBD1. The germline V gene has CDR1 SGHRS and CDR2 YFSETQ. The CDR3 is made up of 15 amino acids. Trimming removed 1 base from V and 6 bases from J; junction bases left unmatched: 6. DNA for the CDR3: TGCGCCAGCAGCTTGAGGGGGCCAGCGGATGAAAAACTGTTTTTT. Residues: CASSLRGPADEKLFF.